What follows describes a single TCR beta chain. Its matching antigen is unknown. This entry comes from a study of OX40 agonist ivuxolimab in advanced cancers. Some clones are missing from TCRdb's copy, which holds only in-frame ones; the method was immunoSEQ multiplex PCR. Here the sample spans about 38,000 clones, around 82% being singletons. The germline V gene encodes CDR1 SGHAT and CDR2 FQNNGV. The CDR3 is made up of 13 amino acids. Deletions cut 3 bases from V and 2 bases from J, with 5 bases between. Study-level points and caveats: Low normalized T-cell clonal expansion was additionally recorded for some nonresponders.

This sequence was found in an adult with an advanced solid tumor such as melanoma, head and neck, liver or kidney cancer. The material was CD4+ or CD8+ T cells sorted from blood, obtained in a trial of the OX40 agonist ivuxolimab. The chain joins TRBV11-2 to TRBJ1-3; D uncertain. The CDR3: CASSFLPGNTIYF. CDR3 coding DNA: TGTGCCAGCAGCTTCCTGCCTGGAAACACCATATATTTT.